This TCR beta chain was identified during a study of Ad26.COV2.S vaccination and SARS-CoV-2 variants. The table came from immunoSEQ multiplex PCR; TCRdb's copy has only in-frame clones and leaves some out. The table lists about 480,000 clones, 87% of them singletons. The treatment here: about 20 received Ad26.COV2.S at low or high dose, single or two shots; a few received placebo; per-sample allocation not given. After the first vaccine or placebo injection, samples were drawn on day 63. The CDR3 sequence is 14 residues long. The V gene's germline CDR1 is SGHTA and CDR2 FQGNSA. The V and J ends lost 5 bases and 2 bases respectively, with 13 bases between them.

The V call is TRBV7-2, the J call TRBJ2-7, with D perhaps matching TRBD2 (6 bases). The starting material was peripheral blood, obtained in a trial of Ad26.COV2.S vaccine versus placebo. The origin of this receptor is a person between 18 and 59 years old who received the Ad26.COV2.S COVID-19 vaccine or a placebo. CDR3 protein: CASSMRGFTYEQYF. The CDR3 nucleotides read TGTGCCAGCAGCATGCGGGGATTTACCTACGAGCAGTACTTC.